One and the same sample provided the 27 T cell receptor beta chains below, sequenced in a study of T cells in Graves' hyperthyroidism and ophthalmopathy. RNA transcripts provided the source from which TCR beta CDR3 regions were amplified. Researchers ran a first-round RT-PCR on the TCR CDR3 using the HTBI primer set. Using its own MiXCR run on the multiplex PCR reads, TCRdb lists one record per CDR3 protein. The table lists over 650,000 distinct CDR3 sequences, about 45% of them singletons. The sample comprised peripheral blood or thyroid tissue (not recorded which). All receptors derive from an adult man with Graves' disease, either hyperthyroidism or ophthalmopathy (not recorded which).

This clonotype was found a few times. The V gene is TRBV19, the J gene TRBJ1-2, with a weak D call TRBD1 (5 bases). V was trimmed by 2 bases and J by 2 bases, leaving 9 bases between them. CDR3 length: 14 residues. CDR1 is LNHDA, CDR2 SQIVND, per germline (reference sequence). The CDR3 reads CASSIFGGNYGYTF. As DNA, the CDR3 is TGTGCCAGTAGTATATTCGGGGGGAACTATGGCTACACCTTC.

This clonotype was seen a single time. The chain joins TRBV2 to TRBJ2-5, with 8 nucleotides matching TRBD1. Matching the DNA end better, TRBJ2-7 makes the J call doubtful. This CDR3 has 14 amino acids. Germline values: CDR1 SNHLY, CDR2 FYNNEI. The CDR3 spells CASSKGTGFYEQYF. The CDR3 coding sequence is TGTGCCAGCAGTAAAGGGACAGGCTTCTACGAGCAGTACTTC.

This clonotype was observed a few times. The chain has TRBV20-1 and TRBJ1-1; D is undetermined. V was pared by 6 bases and J by 1 base, with 18 bases between. CDR1 and CDR2 from the germline V gene are DFQATT and SNEGSKA (reference sequence). The CDR3 loop spans 15 amino acids. Here the CDR3 DNA reads TGCAGTGCCATAGATCCGGCCCGGTCGAACACTGAAGCTTTCTTT. Its protein is CSAIDPARSNTEAFF.

V usage is TRBV15 and J usage is TRBJ1-4, with D perhaps TRBD1 (6 bases). The CDR3 loop spans 13 amino acids. Germline V gene sequence: CDR1 LNHNV, CDR2 YYDKDF (reference sequence). V lost 5 bases and J 6 bases, leaving 10 bases between the germline ends. The DNA for the CDR3 is TGTGCCACCAGCGGTAACAGGGATGAAAAACTGTTTTTT. Translation: CATSGNRDEKLFF. Drawing the rest from reference TRBV15 and TRBJ1-4, the complete variable domain is DAMVIQNPRYQVTQFGKPVTLSCSQTLNHNVMYWYQQKSSQAPKLLFHYYDKDFNNEADTPDNFQSRRPNTSFCFLDIRSPGLGDTAMYLCATSGNRDEKLFFGSGTQLSVL.

The chain joins TRBV2 to TRBJ1-1; D remains ambiguous. CDR1 and CDR2 from the germline V gene are SNHLY and FYNNEI. V was pared by 2 bases and J by 4 bases, with 11 bases between. The CDR3 has 14 amino acids. CDR3 sequence: CASSEWQTSTEAFF. The CDR3 region has the DNA TGTGCCAGCAGTGAATGGCAGACCAGCACTGAAGCTTTCTTT.

The chain employs TRBV25-1 and TRBJ1-6; D is possibly TRBD1 (5 bases). The germline V gene has CDR1 MGHDK and CDR2 SYGVNS. Trimming took 3 bases from V and 6 from J, leaving 15 bases between them. The CDR3 has 16 amino acids. As DNA, the CDR3 is TGTGCCAGCAGTGACGTAACCTCGGGACCTAATTCACCCCTCCACTTT. It is translated as CASSDVTSGPNSPLHF.

This chain connects TRBV11-2 to TRBJ1-4, with 8 bases fitting TRBD1. V shed 2 bases, J shed 8 bases, and the junction held 4 bases outside the gene matches. CDR1 and CDR2 from the germline V gene are SGHAT and FQNNGV. There are 14 residues in the CDR3. The CDR3: CASSLSGGEEKLFF. For the CDR3, the DNA is TGTGCCAGCAGCTTATCAGGGGGCGAAGAAAAACTGTTTTTT. Based on the CDR3 plus reference TRBV11-2 and TRBJ1-4, the full variable domain is EAGVAQSPRYKIIEKRQSVAFWCNPISGHATLYWYQQILGQGPKLLIQFQNNGVVDDSQLPKDRFSAERLKGVDSTLKIQPAKLEDSAVYLCASSLSGGEEKLFFGSGTQLSVL.

This clonotype occurred a few times. The CDR3 loop reads CASSPRTSGASYEQYF. The DNA of the CDR3 is TGTGCCAGTAGTCCAAGGACTAGCGGGGCATCCTACGAGCAGTACTTC. The J gene is TRBJ2-7, the V gene TRBV19; 12 nucleotides agree with TRBD2. The CDR3 is made up of 16 amino acids. The junction had 6 bases not matched to a gene; V was cut back by 5 bases and J by 1 base. Germline V gene lookup returns CDR1 LNHDA and CDR2 SQIVND (reference sequence).

This clonotype was seen a handful of times. The final CDR3 position lacks the conserved phenylalanine or tryptophan, pointing to a likely read error. The V and J genes are TRBV7-8 and TRBJ1-5, with D perhaps matching TRBD1 (6 bases). Germline V gene lookup returns CDR1 SGHVS and CDR2 FQNEAQ. The V gene lost 4 bases and the J gene lost 4 bases, with 14 bases spanning the gap. The CDR3 extends over 15 amino acids. CDR3 sequence reads: CASSSLGQSNQPQHL. As DNA, the CDR3 is TGTGCCAGCAGCTCCCTCGGACAGTCTAATCAGCCCCAGCATCTT.

Worth noting for this clonotype: A much larger clone differs from this one at a single base, so this may be a read error. CDR3 sequence reads: CASSKDRGGGYTF. In DNA form, the CDR3 reads TGTGCCAGCAGCAAAGACAGGGGAGGTGGCTACACCTTC. V is TRBV21-1 and J is TRBJ1-2; the D call in the table, TRBD1, was not verified against the DNA. TRBV21-1 is a documented pseudogene. This CDR3 is built from 13 residues.

This clonotype was observed many times. The CDR3 nucleotides are TGTGCCACCAGTCAGATACCCCAAGAGACCCAGTACTTC. It codes for CATSQIPQETQYF. The genes are TRBV24-1 and TRBJ2-5; D gene uncertain. Deletions cut 6 bases from V and 1 base from J, with 8 bases between. Per germline, CDR1 KGHDR and CDR2 SFDVKD. This CDR3 region has 13 residues.

In its sample, this clonotype was seen once. The V and J genes are TRBV7-9 and TRBJ2-7; 10 positions match TRBD2. The CDR3 has 16 residues. V gave up 5 bases and J gave up 3 bases; unmatched junction bases: 10. Germline-derived CDR1 and CDR2 are SEHNR and FQNEAQ (reference sequence). The CDR3 DNA sequence: TGTGCCAGCAGCCCCCGCAGCGGGAGGGGGGACTACGAGCAGTACTTC. Its translation is CASSPRSGRGDYEQYF.

This clonotype was detected many times. The chain carries TRBV7-8 and TRBJ1-6, with 8 bases lining up with TRBD1. V trimming: 5 bases; J trimming: 6 bases; junction bases outside the gene matches: 3. Germline V lookup: CDR1 SGHVS, CDR2 FQNEAQ. The CDR3 is 14 amino acids. This chain's CDR3 is CASSRDRRNSPLHF. The CDR3 nucleotides are TGTGCCAGCAGCCGGGACAGGCGTAATTCACCCCTCCACTTT.

This clonotype has a handful of counts. The chain links TRBV7-9 to TRBJ2-7; perhaps TRBD2 as D (5 bases). V was cut by 1 base and J by 1 base, with 11 bases left in between. The germline gives CDR1 SEHNR, CDR2 FQNEAQ (reference sequence). This CDR3 comprises 15 residues. DNA of the CDR3: TGTGCCAGCAGCTTAGTTCCAGACTATTCCTACGAGCAGTACTTC. Translating it yields CASSLVPDYSYEQYF.

V usage is TRBV25-1 and J usage is TRBJ2-1; 9 bases agree with TRBD2. The germline gives CDR1 MGHDK, CDR2 SYGVNS. The CDR3 has 12 amino acids. For the CDR3, the DNA is TGTGCTGTAGCGGGAGCCCCCAATGAGCAGTTCTTC. As protein: CAVAGAPNEQFF.

A word on this clonotype: It is unclear where the CDR3 begins or ends on the DNA, so no DNA is shown, and the CDR3 is as TCRdb lists it. CDR3 region: CASSFGPGGTNEKLFF. The chain uses TRBV7-9 and TRBJ1-4; the table's D call TRBD1 went unverified against the DNA. Germline V gives CDR1 SEHNR, CDR2 FQNEAQ (reference sequence). The CDR3 is 16 amino acids in total, end residues counted.

The chain carries TRBV2 and TRBJ2-6; 7 nucleotides match TRBD1. The CDR3 covers 16 residues. Per germline, CDR1 SNHLY and CDR2 FYNNEI. V shed 6 bases, J shed 2 bases, and the junction held 7 bases outside the gene matches. CDR3 region: CASRRTGVPGANVLTF. As DNA, the CDR3 is TGTGCCAGCAGAAGAACAGGGGTCCCTGGGGCCAACGTCCTGACTTTC.

The chain couples TRBV24-1 to TRBJ2-6; 7 positions match TRBD1. With 11 bases clipped from V and 0 bases from J, the junction kept 6 bases outside the gene matches. This CDR3 comprises 15 residues. Germline V gene data show CDR1 as KGHDR and CDR2 as SFDVKD. CDR3: CASSRQGSGANVLTF. The CDR3, as DNA: TGTGCCAGCAGCCGACAGGGCTCTGGGGCCAACGTCCTGACTTTC.

This clonotype was counted at least ten times. The chain recombines TRBV29-1 with TRBJ1-2; possibly TRBD1 for D (5 bases). The CDR3 spans 13 residues. With 3 bases removed from V and 3 bases from J, the gap between germline ends came to 11 bases. Germline V gene sequence: CDR1 SQVTM, CDR2 ANQGSEA. The CDR3 is CSVEEPGDYGYTF. As DNA, the CDR3 is TGCAGCGTTGAGGAGCCGGGGGACTATGGCTACACCTTC.

The rearrangement uses TRBV7-9 and TRBJ1-2; D is ambiguous. This CDR3 is 14 amino acids long. With 8 bases removed from V and 4 bases from J, the gap between germline ends came to 17 bases. Germline CDR1 is SEHNR and CDR2 is FQNEAQ (reference sequence). The CDR3 here is CASARQGQTYGYTF. The DNA for the CDR3 is TGTGCCAGCGCCCGGCAAGGGCAAACCTATGGCTACACCTTC.

This clonotype appeared many times. The rearrangement joins TRBV11-3 to TRBJ1-1, with 8 bases identical to TRBD1. Germline CDR1 SGHNT, CDR2 YENEEA. With V trimmed by 5 bases and J by 7 bases, 12 bases remained unmatched. The CDR3 is 15 residues long. The CDR3: CASSPRPTGASEAFF. The CDR3 DNA reads as TGTGCCAGCAGCCCTAGACCGACAGGGGCGAGTGAAGCTTTCTTT. The variable domain in full, completed from reference TRBV11-3 and TRBJ1-1, reads EAGVVQSPRYKIIEKKQPVAFWCNPISGHNTLYWYLQNLGQGPELLIRYENEEAVDDSQLPKDRFSAERLKGVDSTLKIQPAELGDSAVYLCASSPRPTGASEAFFGQGTRLTVV.

This sequence joins TRBV10-3 and TRBJ1-3; 7 positions match TRBD1. Losses at the gene ends were 6 bases for V and 7 bases for J; bases not matched to a gene: 6. The CDR3 totals 13 residues. In germline, CDR1 is ENHRY, CDR2 SYGVKD. As DNA, the CDR3 is TGTGCCATCAGGCCGACAGGGTCCAACACCATATATTTT. It specifies CAIRPTGSNTIYF.

This clonotype was counted between two and nine times. This rearrangement joins TRBV7-9 to TRBJ2-5; the match to TRBD2 covers 13 bases. This CDR3 is 15 amino acids long. CDR1 is SEHNR and CDR2 is FQNEAQ in the germline V gene (reference sequence). Trimming removed 5 bases from V and 5 bases from J; junction bases left unmatched: 5. DNA of the CDR3: TGTGCCAGCAGCCAACTAGCGGGAGGGTACGAGACCCAGTACTTC. It codes for CASSQLAGGYETQYF.

The V gene is TRBV4-2, the J gene TRBJ2-7; 7 bases agree with TRBD1. There are 13 residues in the CDR3. Germline CDR1 reads LGHNA; CDR2 reads YNFKEQ. The V gene end was trimmed by 1 base and the J gene end by 5 bases; junction bases not matched to a gene: 2. CDR3 sequence reads: CASSQGQGDEQYF. CDR3 DNA sequence: TGTGCCAGCAGCCAAGGACAGGGTGACGAGCAGTACTTC.

There are many counts of this clonotype. This rearrangement joins TRBV2 to TRBJ1-2, with TRBD1 matching 9 bases. The germline gives CDR1 SNHLY, CDR2 FYNNEI. The junction had 7 bases not matched to a gene; V was cut back by 9 bases and J by 14 bases. CDR3 size: 10 residues. The CDR3 loop is CARKQGAWTF. In DNA form, the CDR3 reads TGTGCCAGAAAACAGGGGGCGTGGACCTTC.

The chain employs TRBV11-2 and TRBJ1-4; tentative D call: TRBD1 (5 bases). This CDR3 has 14 residues. Per the germline V gene, CDR1 is SGHAT and CDR2 is FQNNGV. V shed 5 bases and J shed 7 bases, with 14 bases lying between them. CDR3: CASSQAGTGEKLFF. As DNA, the CDR3 is TGTGCCAGCAGCCAAGCCGGGACCGGTGAAAAACTGTTTTTT.

The chain is built from TRBV20-1 and TRBJ1-1; maybe TRBD1 (6 bases). Germline values: CDR1 DFQATT, CDR2 SNEGSKA (reference sequence). CDR3 length equals 15 residues. V shed 0 bases and J shed 4 bases, with 15 bases lying between them. The CDR3 spells CSARENRDIGTEAFF. The DNA of the CDR3 is TGCAGTGCTAGAGAAAACCGGGACATAGGCACTGAAGCTTTCTTT.